The clone carrying this TCR beta chain appeared a few times. Its specificity is unknown. These data belong to a study of blood T cells in healthy people across ages. Sample-barcoded 5' priming and a J-beta primer mix drove a second PCR of roughly 6 to 12 cycles. Using its own MiXCR run on the 5' RACE reads, TCRdb lists one record per CDR3 protein. The sample contains roughly 500,000 distinct CDR3 sequences, approximately 30% of which appear only once. Whole-study findings and limits: There were more naive CD4+ cells and higher diversity in long-lived donors than in aged donors. Per million T cells, TCR beta diversity dropped about linearly as age rose.

The CDR3 length is 15 residues. Trimming took off 5 bases at V and 5 bases at J, with 18 bases between the two ends. Germline assignment: CDR1 SEHNR and CDR2 FQNEAQ (reference sequence). Sequencing input: blood. The TCR comes from a woman aged 70-85 years in good health. The chain employs TRBV7-9 and TRBJ2-5; TRBD2 might be the D (7 bases). This CDR3 is CASSVEGGGTETQYF. The CDR3 nucleotides read TGTGCCAGCAGCGTCGAAGGGGGGGGAACGGAGACCCAGTACTTC.